This T cell receptor beta chain was sequenced in a study of OX40 agonist ivuxolimab in advanced cancers. On the study more broadly: The dose-escalation cohort was about 86% male, with a mean age of about 58 years, ranging about 23 to 90. Partial responses were seen in three patients, one with hepatocellular carcinoma and two with cutaneous melanoma. Study findings and constraints: Mean expanded clone counts were higher in CD8+ than CD4+ T cells. It was also the case that some nonresponders had low normalized T-cell clonal expansion.

Concerning this clone itself: Antigen specificity is unknown.

Trimming removed 4 bases from V and 8 bases from J, with 11 bases in between. This CDR3 comprises 12 residues. Per germline, CDR1 SEHNR and CDR2 FQNEAQ (reference sequence). Libraries were prepared by immunoSEQ multiplex PCR; TCRdb keeps only in-frame clonotypes and omits some of them. The sample lists approximately 10,000 clones, 84% occurring once. The origin of this receptor is an adult with an advanced solid tumor such as melanoma, head and neck, liver or kidney cancer. The sequencing here drew on CD4+ or CD8+ T cells sorted from blood, taken in a trial of the OX40 agonist ivuxolimab. The chain carries TRBV7-9 and TRBJ1-1; D ambiguous. CDR3 loop: CASSSPPEEAFF. The CDR3 DNA reads TGTGCCAGCAGCTCTCCCCCCGAGGAAGCTTTCTTT.